The 5 T cell receptor beta chains reported below all come from one sample, sequenced in a study of OX40 agonist ivuxolimab in advanced cancers. Sequencing was performed with immunoSEQ multiplex PCR; in TCRdb, only in-frame clones are kept and a portion is missing. Of over 55,000 clones in the sample, more than 65% were seen once. The sequencing here drew on CD4+ or CD8+ T cells sorted from blood, taken in a trial of the OX40 agonist ivuxolimab. The origin of the receptors is an adult with an advanced solid tumor such as melanoma, head and neck, liver or kidney cancer.

The chain employs TRBV7-2 and TRBJ1-5, with 7 bases identical to TRBD1. Trimming at V came to 0 bases and at J to 10 bases, leaving 12 bases not matched to a gene. CDR3 length: 16 residues. The germline V gene encodes CDR1 SGHTA and CDR2 FQGNSA. CDR3 loop: CASSLAGRAGGEPQHF. CDR3 sequence (DNA): TGTGCCAGCAGCTTAGCGGGGAGGGCAGGGGGAGAACCCCAGCATTTT.

CDR3 nucleotide sequence: TGTGCCAGCCCACCACTAGCGGGAGGGTCCCACGAGCAGTACTTC. Protein sequence: CASPPLAGGSHEQYF. The V gene is TRBV28, the J gene TRBJ2-7, with 13 bases identical to TRBD2. The J segment lost 5 bases and the V segment lost 8 bases, leaving 9 bases of the junction unmatched. CDR1 MDHEN and CDR2 SYDVKM come from the germline V gene. The CDR3 covers 15 residues.

V and J are TRBV9 and TRBJ1-3; D is unclear. There are 13 residues in the CDR3. V dropped 5 bases and J dropped 0 bases, with 6 bases sitting between them. CDR1 is SGDLS and CDR2 is YYNGEE in the germline V gene. CDR3 in amino acids: CASSASSGNTIYF. The CDR3 coding sequence is TGTGCCAGCAGTGCAAGCTCTGGAAACACCATATATTTT. The variable domain in full, with the rest retrieved from reference TRBV9 and TRBJ1-3, is DSGVTQTPKHLITATGQRVTLRCSPRSGDLSVYWYQQSLDQGLQFLIQYYNGEERAKGNILERFSAQQFPDLHSELNLSSLELGDSALYFCASSASSGNTIYFGEGSWLTVV.

V and J are TRBV29-1 and TRBJ1-1; D gene unclear. Germline V gene data show CDR1 as SQVTM and CDR2 as ANQGSEA. This CDR3 has 12 amino acids. V gave up 3 bases and J gave up 1 base, with 6 bases separating them. CDR3 in amino acids: CSVEKANTEAFF. In DNA, the CDR3 is TGCAGCGTTGAGAAGGCGAACACTGAAGCTTTCTTT.

This chain uses TRBV6-1 with TRBJ2-7; 8 nucleotides align to TRBD1. The germline CDR1 and CDR2 sequences are MNHNS and SASEGT. Trimming at V came to 3 bases and at J to 4 bases, leaving 5 bases not matched to a gene. The CDR3 runs 14 residues. As DNA, the CDR3 is TGTGCCAGCAGTGATTCAGGGGGCCGATACGAGCAGTACTTC. Its translation is CASSDSGGRYEQYF.